This T cell receptor beta chain was recovered during a study of T cell repertoires in cytomegalovirus infection. Looking at the study overall: From public TCR beta signatures came an indication of both CMV infection and matching HLA type. Notes on the study in general: People with CMV and the relevant HLA were identified by cumulative public TCR beta family frequency. The study found HLA-C-restricted CMV-specific TCR beta clonotypes dominating the ex vivo response.

This clonotype was seen many times. No antigen is known for it. TCRdb re-analysed the reads in MiXCR, keeping a single row per CDR3 protein. The table includes 600,000 to 800,000 distinct CDR3 sequences, 20% to 25% detected once. V was pared by 0 bases and J by 14 bases, with 14 bases between. The length of the CDR3 is 13 residues. Germline CDR1 SEHNR, CDR2 FQNEAQ (reference sequence). The gene calls are TRBV7-9 and TRBJ1-5; D is uncertain. Sequenced material: CD8+ T cells from PBMCs. The receptor was isolated from a human donor in good health (CMV status not recorded). Some clones in this sample may be carry-over from other donors' samples. The CDR3 DNA is TGTGCCAGCAGCTTAGCCTTCAGACACCCAGAGCATTTT. Amino acids: CASSLAFRHPEHF.